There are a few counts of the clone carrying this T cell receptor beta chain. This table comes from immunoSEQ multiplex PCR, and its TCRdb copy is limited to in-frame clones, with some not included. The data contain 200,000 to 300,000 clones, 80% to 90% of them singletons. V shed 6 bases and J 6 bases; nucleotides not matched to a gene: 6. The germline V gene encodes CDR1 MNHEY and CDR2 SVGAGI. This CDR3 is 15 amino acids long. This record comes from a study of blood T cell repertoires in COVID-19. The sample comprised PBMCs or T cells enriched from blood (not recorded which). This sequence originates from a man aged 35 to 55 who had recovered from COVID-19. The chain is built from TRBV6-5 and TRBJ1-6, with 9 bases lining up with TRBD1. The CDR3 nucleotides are TGTGCCAGCAGGTGGGGACAGGGAGGTAATTCACCCCTCCACTTT. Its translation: CASRWGQGGNSPLHF.